Sequencing of this T cell receptor beta chain was carried out in a study of response to subunit inactivated influenza vaccine. Findings and caveats of the study: The authors proposed limited new T cell recruitment per seasonal influenza vaccination.

TCRdb re-called the RT-PCR reads with MiXCR, one entry per CDR3 protein. The sample lists hundreds of thousands of distinct CDR3 sequences; under 20% were seen once. As to this clonotype: Its antigen is unknown.

Germline V CDR1 and CDR2: SGDLS, YYNGEE. Trimming stripped 0 bases from V and 5 bases from J, with 10 bases between. There are 14 residues in the CDR3. Sample: PBMCs from blood, taken 4 to 6 days after vaccination. This TCR was recovered from a man aged 50 to 59 who received an inactivated influenza vaccine. The genes are TRBV9 and TRBJ2-3, with no clear D. This CDR3 is CASSVGSSGDTQYF. Written as DNA, the CDR3 is TGTGCCAGCAGCGTAGGAAGTTCCGGAGATACGCAGTATTTT.